The sequence of this T cell receptor beta chain was determined in a study of CD8 T cells in ankylosing spondylitis. The germline V gene encodes CDR1 SNHLY and CDR2 FYNNEI. The CDR3 contains 17 residues. As regards this clonotype: Compared with germline, one end of the junction differs, possibly owing to a read error.

TCRdb used MiXCR to reprocess the 5' RACE reads, holding one entry per CDR3 protein. The sample includes 100,000 to 150,000 distinct CDR3 sequences, roughly 6.6% of them seen just once. Material: blood, either unsorted or a sorted T cell fraction (not recorded which). The J gene is TRBJ2-3, the V gene TRBV2; 8 bases are a match to TRBD2. The TCR sequence derives from a male donor with ankylosing spondylitis or in good health (not recorded which). Here the CDR3 reads CTSSSPWGAGDTDTQYF. CDR3 nucleotide sequence: TGTACCAGCAGTTCCCCTTGGGGAGCGGGAGATACAGATACGCAGTATTTT.